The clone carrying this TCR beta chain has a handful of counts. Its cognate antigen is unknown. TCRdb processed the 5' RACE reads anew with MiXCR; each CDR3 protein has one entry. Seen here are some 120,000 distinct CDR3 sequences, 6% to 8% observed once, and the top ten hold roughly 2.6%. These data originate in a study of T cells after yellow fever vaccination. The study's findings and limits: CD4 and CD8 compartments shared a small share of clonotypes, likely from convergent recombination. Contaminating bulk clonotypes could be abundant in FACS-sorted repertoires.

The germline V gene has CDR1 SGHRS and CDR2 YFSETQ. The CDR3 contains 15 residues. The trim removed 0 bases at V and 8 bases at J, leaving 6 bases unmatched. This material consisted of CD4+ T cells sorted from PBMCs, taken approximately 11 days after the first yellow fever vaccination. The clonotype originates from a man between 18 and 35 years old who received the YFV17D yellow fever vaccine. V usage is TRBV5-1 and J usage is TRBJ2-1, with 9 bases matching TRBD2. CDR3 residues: CASSLGGGALDEQFF. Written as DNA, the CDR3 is TGCGCCAGCAGCTTGGGCGGGGGGGCTTTGGATGAGCAGTTCTTC.